The 31 T cell receptor beta chains below come from one sample, sequenced in a study of cytomegalovirus exposure and HLA in healthy donors. The PCR made use of 60 Vbeta and 13 Jbeta primers. Sequencing was performed with immunoSEQ multiplex PCR; in TCRdb, only in-frame clones are kept and a portion is missing. The table has fewer than 85,000 clones, more than 55% seen once. Specimen: PBMCs. The receptors here all came from a man in his sixties in good health and CMV-seropositive.

CDR3 bases: TGTGCCATCAGTGATGTAGTGACTAGCGGGTCCTACGAGCAGTACTTC. Translating it yields CAISDVVTSGSYEQYF. The rearrangement uses TRBV10-3 and TRBJ2-5, with TRBD2 matching 10 bases. The J call is in doubt because the DNA end fits TRBJ2-7 better. Germline-derived CDR1 and CDR2 are ENHRY and SYGVKD. The CDR3 loop spans 16 amino acids.

J is TRBJ1-3 and V is TRBV7-3; no clear D. The germline CDR1 and CDR2 sequences are SGHTA and FQGTGA. Trimming stripped 8 bases from V and 2 bases from J, with 16 bases between. The CDR3 extends over 15 amino acids. The CDR3 region is CASQHMGGPGNTIYF. The CDR3 DNA reads TGTGCCAGCCAACATATGGGAGGACCTGGAAACACCATATATTTT. Drawing the rest from reference TRBV7-3 and TRBJ1-3, the complete variable domain is GAGVSQTPSNKVTEKGKYVELRCDPISGHTALYWYRQSLGQGPEFLIYFQGTGAADDSGLPNDRFFAVRPEGSVSTLKIQRTERGDSAVYLCASQHMGGPGNTIYFGEGSWLTVV.

The chain has TRBV6-6 and TRBJ2-1; 8 positions match TRBD1. Germline CDR1 is MNHNY and CDR2 is SVGAGI (reference sequence). V was clipped by 6 bases and J by 2 bases; unmatched bases: 6. This CDR3 is built from 15 residues. The CDR3 is CASRKDRATYNEQFF. In nucleotides, the CDR3 is TGTGCCAGCAGGAAGGACAGGGCCACCTACAATGAGCAGTTCTTC.

CDR3 sequence (DNA): TGTGCCAGTAGCCTAGACGGGGAGACTAGCGGGAGGAATGAGCAGTTCTTC. Translated, it gives CASSLDGETSGRNEQFF. The chain employs TRBV19 and TRBJ2-1, with TRBD2 identical over 13 bases. This CDR3 spans 17 amino acids. Germline V lookup: CDR1 LNHDA, CDR2 SQIVND (reference sequence). V lost 6 bases and J lost 7; bases outside the gene matches: 12. The full variable domain, in which reference TRBV19 and TRBJ2-1 provide the parts outside the CDR3, is DGGITQSPKYLFRKEGQNVTLSCEQNLNHDAMYWYRQDPGQGLRLIYYSQIVNDFQKGDIAEGYSVSREKKESFPLTVTSAQKNPTAFYLCASSLDGETSGRNEQFFGPGTRLTVL.

The chain recombines TRBV27 with TRBJ2-6; maybe TRBD2 (5 bases). Trimming cost V 4 bases and J 0 bases, with 19 bases left between them. The germline V gene encodes CDR1 MNHEY and CDR2 SMNVEV (reference sequence). CDR3 length equals 19 residues. CDR3 coding DNA: TGTGCCAGCAGTTCGAGGGATGGTAGCGAACACTCTGGGGCCAACGTCCTGACTTTC. Its translation: CASSSRDGSEHSGANVLTF.

V gene TRBV19 combines with J gene TRBJ2-3; no clear D. The CDR3 covers 14 residues. V was clipped by 3 bases and J by 2 bases, with 9 bases between them. Per germline, CDR1 LNHDA and CDR2 SQIVND (reference sequence). Written as DNA, the CDR3 is TGTGCCAGTAGTATGAGCGCTTTCACAGATACGCAGTATTTT. Its protein product is CASSMSAFTDTQYF.

The chain recombines TRBV30 with TRBJ1-2; possible D gene TRBD1, 5 bases. The CDR3 is 13 residues long. The V gene lost 2 bases and the J gene lost 0 bases, with 7 bases spanning the gap. Germline V CDR1 and CDR2: GTSNPN, SVGIG (reference sequence). For the CDR3, the DNA is TGTGCCTGGAGTTTAGGGGCTAACTATGGCTACACCTTC. Protein product: CAWSLGANYGYTF.

V and J are TRBV21-1 and TRBJ1-2. TRBV21-1 is labeled a pseudogene. CDR3 length: 14 residues. The CDR3 coding sequence is TGTGCCAGCAGCAATTCTACGTTCGGAGGAGGCTACACCTTC. Amino acid sequence: CASSNSTFGGGYTF.

The rearrangement uses TRBV2 and TRBJ1-1; D not certain. The germline V gene has CDR1 SNHLY and CDR2 FYNNEI. This CDR3 region has 15 residues. The germline V and J ends were trimmed by 6 bases and 1 base, with 15 bases remaining between them. CDR3 loop: CASSPIRYGNTEAFF. In nucleotides, the CDR3 is TGTGCCAGCAGCCCCATTAGATACGGGAACACTGAAGCTTTCTTT.

The chain joins TRBV7-9 to TRBJ2-3; TRBD2 is a possible D gene (6 bases). Trimming removed 3 bases at V and 5 bases at J, with 12 bases between. Per germline, CDR1 SEHNR and CDR2 FQNEAQ (reference sequence). This CDR3 has 14 residues. CDR3 loop: CASSFLAFRDTQYF. The CDR3 nucleotides are TGTGCCAGCAGCTTTCTAGCGTTCAGAGATACGCAGTATTTT. The complete variable domain, with remaining parts taken from reference TRBV7-9 and TRBJ2-3, reads DTGVSQNPRHKITKRGQNVTFRCDPISEHNRLYWYRQTLGQGPEFLTYFQNEAQLEKSRLLSDRFSAERPKGSFSTLEIQRTEQGDSAMYLCASSFLAFRDTQYFGPGTRLTVL.

V gene TRBV28 combines with J gene TRBJ2-7; tentatively, D is TRBD1 (5 bases). CDR1 and CDR2 from the germline V gene are MDHEN and SYDVKM. The germline V and J ends were trimmed by 3 bases and 5 bases, with 14 bases remaining between them. The CDR3 consists of 14 residues. This CDR3 reads CASSFLQGTDEQYF. The CDR3 coding sequence is TGTGCCAGCAGTTTCCTCCAGGGTACGGACGAGCAGTACTTC.

The chain uses TRBV6-5 and TRBJ2-1; D might be TRBD2 (6 bases). Between the trimmed V and J ends, which lost 2 bases and 7 bases, there was a span of 6 bases. Per the germline V gene, CDR1 is MNHEY and CDR2 is SVGAGI. The CDR3 length is 12 residues. DNA of the CDR3: TGTGCCAGCAGTTACGCGGGGAATGAGCAGTTCTTC. Amino acid sequence: CASSYAGNEQFF.

This chain uses TRBV5-8 with TRBJ2-6, with 9 bases fitting TRBD1. Germline assignment: CDR1 SGHTS and CDR2 YDEGEE. The CDR3 contains 20 residues. Trimming cost V 4 bases and J 4 bases; bases outside gene matches: 18. The DNA for the CDR3 is TGTGCCAGCAGCCTCGCACCAAGGACAGGGGTGGTCATCGGGGCCAACGTCCTGACTTTC. It is translated as CASSLAPRTGVVIGANVLTF.

On this clone itself: The junction differs from germline at one of its ends, possibly a read error. This chain uses TRBV7-9 with TRBJ2-5; D possibly corresponds to TRBD1 (7 bases). The CDR3 length is 12 residues. CDR1 and CDR2 from the germline V gene are SEHNR and FQNEAQ (reference sequence). The CDR3 spells CSSSFDREAQYF. In DNA form, the CDR3 reads TGTTCCAGCAGCTTCGACAGGGAGGCCCAGTACTTC.

The genes are TRBV6-5 and TRBJ2-2; 9 positions agree with TRBD2. Trimming at V came to 7 bases and at J to 6 bases, leaving 9 bases not matched to a gene. The CDR3 covers 15 residues. Germline V CDR1 and CDR2: MNHEY, SVGAGI. Here the CDR3 reads CASTIAGVSSGELFF. The CDR3 DNA is TGTGCCAGCACCATAGCGGGAGTCAGTTCCGGGGAGCTGTTTTTT.

J is TRBJ1-4 and V is TRBV6-1; D might be TRBD1 (5 bases). Germline-derived CDR1 and CDR2 are MNHNS and SASEGT. CDR3 size: 12 residues. DNA of the CDR3: TGTGCAACCGCCGGGGGATATGAAAAACTGTTTTTT. This translates into CATAGGYEKLFF.

The CDR3 loop reads CASSLALRGSGRGHTDTQYF. CDR3 nucleotides: TGTGCCAGCAGCTTAGCGCTAAGGGGAAGCGGGAGGGGACACACAGATACGCAGTATTTT. V and J are TRBV7-8 and TRBJ2-3, with 10 bases aligning to TRBD2. The CDR3 has 20 amino acids. Germline lookup yields CDR1 SGHVS and CDR2 FQNEAQ. V shed 0 bases and J 2 bases; nucleotides not matched to a gene: 14.

This clone was observed a few times. The chain joins TRBV4-2 to TRBJ2-3, with TRBD2 identical over 9 bases. Germline values: CDR1 LGHNA, CDR2 YNFKEQ. This CDR3 has 17 amino acids. The trim removed 0 bases at V and 1 base at J, leaving 5 bases unmatched. The CDR3 DNA sequence: TGTGCCAGCAGCCAAGAGGAGCGGGGGGTGGGCACAGATACGCAGTATTTT. This sequence encodes CASSQEERGVGTDTQYF.

This chain joins TRBV10-3 and TRBJ2-1, with D possibly TRBD1 on 6 matching bases. The V gene's germline CDR1 is ENHRY and CDR2 SYGVKD. The CDR3 has 13 amino acids. V was pared by 6 bases and J by 4 bases, with 10 bases between. The CDR3 DNA reads TGTGCCATCAGCGGGGACAATTACAATGAGCAGTTCTTC. Residues: CAISGDNYNEQFF.

V usage is TRBV9 and J usage is TRBJ1-5, with 7 positions matching TRBD1. The CDR3 contains 14 residues. Unmatched junction bases numbered 8, after V lost 4 bases and J lost 7 bases. Germline CDR1 and CDR2: SGDLS and YYNGEE. Written as DNA, the CDR3 is TGTGCCAGCAGCCGTTACAGGGGTGGACAGCCCCAGCATTTT. It yields the protein CASSRYRGGQPQHF.

V and J are TRBV11-2 and TRBJ2-3; D is possibly TRBD1 (6 bases). The CDR3 totals 15 residues. The V end was cut by 5 bases, the J end by 1 base, with 13 bases between. CDR1 SGHAT and CDR2 FQNNGV come from the germline V gene. The DNA for the CDR3 is TGTGCCAGCAGCCCCCGACAGGAGCGCACAGATACGCAGTATTTT. It encodes CASSPRQERTDTQYF.

The V gene is TRBV25-1, the J gene TRBJ2-1; TRBD2 aligns across 13 bases. V was clipped by 9 bases and J by 3 bases; unmatched bases: 2. Germline CDR1 and CDR2: MGHDK and SYGVNS. CDR3 size: 14 residues. Here the CDR3 DNA reads TGTGCCAGTAGACTAGCGGGGGGCTACAATGAGCAGTTCTTC. Translation: CASRLAGGYNEQFF.

This sequence joins TRBV5-1 and TRBJ2-3, with 13 bases fitting TRBD2. Germline CDR1 is SGHRS and CDR2 is YFSETQ. The ends lost 4 bases at V and 2 bases at J; junction bases unmatched: 4. This CDR3 has 16 residues. CDR3 sequence (DNA): TGCGCCAGCAGCGAGGGACTAGCGGGGCCCACAGATACGCAGTATTTT. It codes for CASSEGLAGPTDTQYF.

The chain employs TRBV9 and TRBJ2-1; TRBD2 matches 9 bases. The CDR3 contains 15 residues. The V segment lost 0 bases and the J segment 10 bases; nucleotides outside the gene matches: 8. Germline V gene data show CDR1 as SGDLS and CDR2 as YYNGEE. This CDR3 reads CASSVGDRLAGEQFF. Here the CDR3 DNA reads TGTGCCAGCAGCGTAGGGGATCGGCTAGCGGGAGAGCAGTTCTTC.

CDR3 bases: TGCGCCAGCATTCTCGCGGGAGGCTACGAGCAGTACTTC. Translating it yields CASILAGGYEQYF. The chain links TRBV10-2 to TRBJ2-7, with 8 positions matching TRBD2. The CDR3 is 13 amino acids. Unmatched junction bases numbered 5, after V lost 7 bases and J lost 3 bases. Germline CDR1 WSHSY, CDR2 SAAADI.

The table lists this clone with a few counts. V gene TRBV9 combines with J gene TRBJ2-2, with TRBD1 matching over 7 bases. The CDR3 totals 15 residues. V gave up 2 bases and J gave up 5 bases; unmatched junction bases: 6. Germline assignment: CDR1 SGDLS and CDR2 YYNGEE. Written as DNA, the CDR3 is TGTGCCAGCAGCGTCCGACAGGGCACGACCGGGGAGCTGTTTTTT. It encodes CASSVRQGTTGELFF.

The CDR3 protein is CASSPQGNANYGYTF. CDR3 nucleotides: TGTGCCAGCAGCCCTCAGGGGAACGCTAACTATGGCTACACCTTC. The rearrangement links TRBV6-6 to TRBJ1-2; TRBD1 is a possible D gene (6 bases). V lost 6 bases to trimming and J lost 0 bases, with 14 bases between them. The V gene's germline CDR1 is MNHNY and CDR2 SVGAGI (reference sequence). The CDR3 length is 15 residues.

The chain has TRBV13 and TRBJ1-2; possible D gene TRBD1, 5 bases. Trimming took 5 bases from V and 6 from J, leaving 16 bases between them. This CDR3 region has 14 residues. Germline-derived CDR1 and CDR2 are PRHDT and FYEKMQ (reference sequence). In DNA, the CDR3 is TGTGCCAGCAGCCCCTTGGAGGGACGCCATGGCTACACCTTC. It yields the protein CASSPLEGRHGYTF.

The V and J genes are TRBV19 and TRBJ1-3; a possible D gene is TRBD1 (5 bases). The CDR3 runs to 15 residues. Trimming stripped 6 bases from V and 4 bases from J, with 16 bases between. Germline CDR1 reads LNHDA; CDR2 reads SQIVND (reference sequence). CDR3 DNA sequence: TGTGCCAGTAGCAAACTCGGGACTCCCGGAAACACCATATATTTT. Its protein product is CASSKLGTPGNTIYF.

For the CDR3, the DNA is TGTGCCAGCAGTTACGGTGGCGGGGGCGAGCAGTACTTC. It translates to CASSYGGGGEQYF. V is TRBV6-5 and J is TRBJ2-7; the match to TRBD2 covers 7 bases. The junction had 4 bases not matched to a gene; V was cut back by 2 bases and J by 6 bases. Germline CDR1 and CDR2: MNHEY and SVGAGI. CDR3 size: 13 residues.

As concerns this clone: A junction end diverges from the germline sequence, so it may reflect a read error. The chain is built from TRBV7-7 and TRBJ2-3; 7 bases fit TRBD2. Germline loops: CDR1 SSHAT, CDR2 FNYEAQ (reference sequence). This CDR3 is built from 13 residues. CDR3 nucleotides: TGTGCTAGCAGCCCCGGACTAGTTGATACGCAGTATTTT. This sequence encodes CASSPGLVDTQYF. The full variable domain, with the rest looked up from reference TRBV7-7 and TRBJ2-3, is GAGVSQSPRYKVTKRGQDVTLRCDPISSHATLYWYQQALGQGPEFLTYFNYEAQPDKSGLPSDRFSAERPEGSISTLTIQRTEQRDSAMYRCASSPGLVDTQYFGPGTRLTVL.